This T cell receptor (beta chain) emerged from a study of cytomegalovirus exposure and HLA in healthy donors. Germline loops: CDR1 SGHNT, CDR2 YYREEE (reference sequence). The length of the CDR3 is 13 residues. PCR employed 60 Vbeta and 13 Jbeta primers. Assay: immunoSEQ multiplex PCR; the TCRdb copy retains only in-frame clones and omits some. The table records some 80,000 clones, roughly a tenth of them present only once. Concerning this clone: What it binds is unknown. An end of the junction does not agree with germline; a read error may underlie this.

Findings of the study overall: Researchers counted roughly 150 TCR beta chains as cytomegalovirus-associated. Rarity held for most TCR sequences, but there were some public TCRs that occurred in many donors. Being indistinguishable, some V segments were excluded, TRBV6-2 and TRBV6-3 among them.

Sequences were obtained from PBMCs. This sequence originates from a man aged 60 to 75 in good health and CMV-seropositive. The chain is built from TRBV5-4 and TRBJ2-5; TRBD1 aligns across 7 bases. The CDR3, as DNA: TGTGCCAGCAGCTTAGGGGGCCAAGGGACCCAGTACTTC. Its protein is CASSLGGQGTQYF.